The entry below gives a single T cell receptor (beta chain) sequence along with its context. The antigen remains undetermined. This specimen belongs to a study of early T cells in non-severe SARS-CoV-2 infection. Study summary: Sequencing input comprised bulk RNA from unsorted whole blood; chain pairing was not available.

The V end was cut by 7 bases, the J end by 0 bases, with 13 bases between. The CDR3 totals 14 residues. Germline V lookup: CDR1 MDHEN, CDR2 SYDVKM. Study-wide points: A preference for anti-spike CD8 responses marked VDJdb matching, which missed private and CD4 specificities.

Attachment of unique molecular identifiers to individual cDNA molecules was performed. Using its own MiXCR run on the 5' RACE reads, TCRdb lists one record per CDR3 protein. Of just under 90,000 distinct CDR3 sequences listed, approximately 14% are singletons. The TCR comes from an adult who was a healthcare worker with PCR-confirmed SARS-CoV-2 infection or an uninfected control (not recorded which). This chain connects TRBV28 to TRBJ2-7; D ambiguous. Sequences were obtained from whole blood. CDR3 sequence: CASTLDTGSYEQYF. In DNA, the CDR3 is TGTGCCAGCACTCTCGACACCGGCTCCTACGAGCAGTACTTC. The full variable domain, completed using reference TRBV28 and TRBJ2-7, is DVKVTQSSRYLVKRTGEKVFLECVQDMDHENMFWYRQDPGLGLRLIYFSYDVKMKEKGDIPEGYSVSREKKERFSLILESASTNQTSMYLCASTLDTGSYEQYFGPGTRLTVT.